This TCR beta chain was retrieved from a study of CD8 T cells in ankylosing spondylitis. Germline V gene lookup returns CDR1 MNHNS and CDR2 SASEGT. V was shortened by 7 bases and J by 3 bases, with 15 bases between the two germline ends. The CDR3 has 14 residues. Study-wide findings and caveats: Seemingly characteristic of ankylosing spondylitis blood was a TCR beta motif consisting of under ten highly homologous variants. Disease-linked clones reportedly concentrated significantly in matched ankylosing spondylitis synovial fluid. Certain motif variants had earlier been reported in reactive arthritis synovial fluid and blood. The disease-linked clones had a CD8+ phenotype and low blood frequencies.

MiXCR was run by TCRdb on the 5' RACE reads, yielding one entry per CDR3 protein. The sample lists approximately 25,000 distinct CDR3 sequences; around a sixth were seen once. In the case of this clonotype: Its antigen remains unknown.

The V and J genes are TRBV6-1 and TRBJ1-1; D is possibly TRBD1 (5 bases). The specimen was blood. This sequence was found in a male donor with ankylosing spondylitis or in good health (not recorded which). The CDR3 bases are TGTGCCAGCACCGGGGCGCTTCCGGACACTGAAGCTTTCTTT. Its translation is CASTGALPDTEAFF.